The rows below give T cell receptor beta chains drawn from one sample of a study of shared clonotypes between healthy human individuals. Generated by immunoSEQ multiplex PCR, the TCRdb table keeps only in-frame clones and is missing some. The profile shows roughly 890,000 clones, around 92% of them singletons. Sequencing was performed on naive CD8+ T cells sorted from blood. The receptor set was obtained from a man younger than 45 in good health. Each CDR3 is given with its conserved first and last residue. D genes are given only for firm matches.

v_call	j_call	d_call	cdr3_length	cdr3_nt	cdr3_aa
TRBV7-9	TRBJ2-2	NA	17	TGTGCCAGCAGCCCCCTCGGGGGACCCCAATCTAGTGGGGAGCTGTTTTTT	CASSPLGGPQSSGELFF
TRBV5-1	TRBJ2-1	NA	19	TGCGCCAGCAGCTTCCTCCCGCCCGGGGGGCGACAAGCCTACAATGAGCAGTTCTTC	CASSFLPPGGRQAYNEQFF
TRBV6-1	TRBJ2-1	NA	16	TGTGCCAGCAGTGAATGGCGAGCGGAAACCTACAATGAGCAGTTCTTC	CASSEWRAETYNEQFF
TRBV4-1	TRBJ2-1	NA	15	TGCGCCAGCAGCCTAGCCGTGGGTGGCTACAATGAGCAGTTCTTC	CASSLAVGGYNEQFF
TRBV28	TRBJ2-4	TRBD2	16	TGTGCCAGCAGTCTAGCGGGAGGGCCGGCCAAAAACATTCAGTACTTC	CASSLAGGPAKNIQYF
TRBV27	TRBJ2-7	TRBD1	17	TGTGCCAGCAGTTCTCGGGGCGGGACAGGGCGGGTGTACGAGCAGTACTTC	CASSSRGGTGRVYEQYF
TRBV4-1	TRBJ2-1	NA	13	TGCGCCAGCAGCCAAGAGAATTTTGGCGAGCAGTTCTTC	CASSQENFGEQFF
TRBV15	TRBJ2-1	TRBD2	15	TGTGCCACCAGGGGTCGTGGACTAGCGGGGTTTGAGCAGTTCTTC	CATRGRGLAGFEQFF
TRBV4-1	TRBJ2-7	TRBD2	16	TGCGCCAGCAGCCAACAGGGACTAGCGGGAGTTGACGAGCAGTACTTC	CASSQQGLAGVDEQYF
TRBV21-1	TRBJ1-1	NA	19	TGTGCCAGCAGCAAAGTCTCGTGGGGAAGCGTGACAGGGTTCACTGAAGCTTTCTTT	CASSKVSWGSVTGFTEAFF
TRBV28	TRBJ2-3	TRBD2	16	TGTGCCACCTCCGATGGGCTAGCGGGAGGATCAGATACGCAGTATTTT	CATSDGLAGGSDTQYF
TRBV18	TRBJ2-1	NA	13	TGTGCCAGCTCACCACCCGACACCTCTGAGCAGTTCTTC	CASSPPDTSEQFF